The rows below give T cell receptor beta chains drawn from one sample of a study of OX40 agonist ivuxolimab in advanced cancers. Libraries were prepared by immunoSEQ multiplex PCR; TCRdb keeps only in-frame clonotypes and omits some of them. The sample yields under 60,000 clones, around 90% seen once. Specimen: CD4+ or CD8+ T cells sorted from blood, collected in a trial of the OX40 agonist ivuxolimab. The receptors shown here come from an adult with an advanced solid tumor such as melanoma, head and neck, liver or kidney cancer. Each CDR3 is given with its conserved first and last residue. Each record gives: J gene, V gene, clone size, D gene, CDR3 DNA, CDR3 protein. The D gene is left open where the match is weak. Size tells how often a clone was seen (once, few, many) or the class of an expanded clone, and some rows leave it out.

TRBJ1-6,TRBV5-4,-,-,TGTGCCAGCTACACGGCGGGAGCGCGAAATTCACCCCTCCACTTT,CASYTAGARNSPLHF
TRBJ2-1,TRBV4-1,-,-,TGCGCCAGCAGCCAACCCTTCCGGGGGGCCCATGAGCAGTTCTTC,CASSQPFRGAHEQFF
TRBJ2-6,TRBV4-2,-,-,TGTGCCAGCAGCTCCGGAGAGGGGCCCTCGGGCGGGGCCAACGTCCTGACTTTC,CASSSGEGPSGGANVLTF
TRBJ2-2,TRBV5-1,once,-,TGCGCCAGCAGCGTTGGGACGGCGGGGACCGGGGAGCTGTTTTTT,CASSVGTAGTGELFF
TRBJ1-4,TRBV7-9,once,-,TGTGCCAGCAGCTTAGCCCAGAATAATGAAAAACTGTTTTTT,CASSLAQNNEKLFF
TRBJ2-5,TRBV6-1,-,-,TGTGCCAGCACCCGGACGGTTCAAGATACGGGGACCCAGTACTTC,CASTRTVQDTGTQYF
TRBJ1-6,TRBV28,few,-,TGTGCCAGCAGTTTAGGGGATTCCCGAAATTCACCCCTCCACTTT,CASSLGDSRNSPLHF
TRBJ1-2,TRBV7-5,-,-,TGTGCCAGCAGCTTTCAGGACCCACGCAGTGGTGGCTACACCTTC,CASSFQDPRSGGYTF
TRBJ1-5,TRBV19,-,TRBD1,TGTGCCAGTAGTAGCCACAGGGGGAATCAGCCCCAGCATTTT,CASSSHRGNQPQHF
TRBJ1-6,TRBV27,-,-,TGTGCCAGCAGTTTACGGGGGGGGCATAATTCACCCCTCCACTTT,CASSLRGGHNSPLHF
TRBJ2-1,TRBV7-3,-,TRBD2,TGTGCCAGCAGCTTAACGGCCGGGACTAGAAAATACAATGAGCAGTTCTTC,CASSLTAGTRKYNEQFF
TRBJ2-7,TRBV11-2,few,TRBD1,TGTGCCAGCACCCAATCGACAGGGTTATACGAGCAGTACTTC,CASTQSTGLYEQYF
TRBJ2-2,TRBV11-1,-,TRBD1,TGTGCCAGCAGCCTGAAGCAGGGGGCCGGGGAGCTGTTTTTT,CASSLKQGAGELFF
TRBJ2-5,TRBV19,-,TRBD2,TGTGCCAGTAGTATACGGACTAGCGGGGGCCTCCTGGAGACCCAGTACTTC,CASSIRTSGGLLETQYF
TRBJ1-1,TRBV2,-,-,TGTGCCAGCAGGGTTGGCACTGAAGCTTTCTTT,CASRVGTEAFF
TRBJ2-7,TRBV5-1,-,TRBD2,TGCGCCAGCAGCACACCGGGGGGGGCGGAGGAGCAGTACTTC,CASSTPGGAEEQYF
TRBJ1-4,TRBV29-1,-,-,TGCAGCGCCAGTAATACAGGGTGGAAGGATGAAAAACTGTTTTTT,CSASNTGWKDEKLFF
TRBJ2-3,TRBV11-2,-,-,TGTGCCAGCAGCAAGGGGGAGGCGGGGCGCACAGATACGCAGTATTTT,CASSKGEAGRTDTQYF
TRBJ2-7,TRBV5-6,-,TRBD1,TGTGCCAGCAGCGGTAAAGACAGGGACGAGCAGTACTTC,CASSGKDRDEQYF
TRBJ2-1,TRBV7-7,-,-,TGTGCTAGCAGCTTAGCGGTACGCGGCCAGTCTACGGGCAATGAGCAGTTCTTC,CASSLAVRGQSTGNEQFF
TRBJ1-1,TRBV30,-,-,TGTGCCTGGAGCCGATTATTATCGGGGACTGAAGCTTTCTTT,CAWSRLLSGTEAFF
TRBJ2-7,TRBV15,-,-,TGTGCCACCAGCAGAGATCTTTTCGGGGCCGTCGATAGCTCCTACGAGCAGTACTTC,CATSRDLFGAVDSSYEQYF
TRBJ1-3,TRBV28,-,-,TGTGCCAGCAGTTTGGATCAGCGGAGCTCTGGAAACACCATATATTTT,CASSLDQRSSGNTIYF
TRBJ1-1,TRBV5-1,-,-,TGCGCCAGCAGCTTGCAGGGGAACACTGAAGCTTTCTTT,CASSLQGNTEAFF
TRBJ1-5,TRBV28,-,TRBD1,TGTGCCAGCAGTTCTCCGACAGGGTCGGGCAATCAGCCCCAGCATTTT,CASSSPTGSGNQPQHF
TRBJ2-1,TRBV5-1,-,TRBD2,TGCGCCAGCAGCCCGGGTAGCGGGGGAATGAATGAGCAGTTCTTC,CASSPGSGGMNEQFF
TRBJ1-1,TRBV6-5,once,-,TGTGCCAGCAGTACTTGGGGGAGGGTCGCTTTCTTT,CASSTWGRVAFF
TRBJ1-1,TRBV19,-,-,TGTGCCAGTAGTATTCTGGGGAGGAACACTGAAGCTTTCTTT,CASSILGRNTEAFF
TRBJ1-1,TRBV7-3,-,TRBD1,TGTGCCAGCAGCTTAATGGGACAGGGGATGAACACTGAAGCTTTCTTT,CASSLMGQGMNTEAFF
TRBJ1-5,TRBV29-1,few,TRBD1,TGCAGCGTAGGACAGGGGCTCTTAGGGAATCAGCCCCAGCATTTT,CSVGQGLLGNQPQHF
TRBJ2-7,TRBV28,-,-,TGTGCCAGCAGTTTGTACCCCACCAGGGGCGCCGAGCAGTACTTC,CASSLYPTRGAEQYF
TRBJ1-2,TRBV11-3,-,-,TGTGCCAGCAGCTTGGCTCAGTATGGCTACACCTTC,CASSLAQYGYTF
TRBJ1-6,TRBV5-6,-,-,TGTGCCAGCAGCTTGCACCAGGGAATCTCACCCCTCCACTTT,CASSLHQGISPLHF